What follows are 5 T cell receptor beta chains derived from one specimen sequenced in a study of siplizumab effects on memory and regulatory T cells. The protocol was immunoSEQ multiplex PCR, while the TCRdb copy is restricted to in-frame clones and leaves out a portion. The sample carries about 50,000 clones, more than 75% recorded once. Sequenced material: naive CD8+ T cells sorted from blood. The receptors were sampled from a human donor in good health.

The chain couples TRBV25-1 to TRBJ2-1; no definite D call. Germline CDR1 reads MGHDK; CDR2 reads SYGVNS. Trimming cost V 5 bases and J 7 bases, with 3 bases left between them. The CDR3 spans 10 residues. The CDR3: CASSLNEQFF. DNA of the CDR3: TGTGCCAGCAGTCTGAATGAGCAGTTCTTC.

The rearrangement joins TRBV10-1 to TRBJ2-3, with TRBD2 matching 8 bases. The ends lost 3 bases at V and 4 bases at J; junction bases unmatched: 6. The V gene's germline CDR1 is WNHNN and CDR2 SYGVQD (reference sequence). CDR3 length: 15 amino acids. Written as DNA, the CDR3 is TGCGCCAGCAGTGAATCAGCGGGAGCCCCAGATACGCAGTATTTT. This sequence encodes CASSESAGAPDTQYF.

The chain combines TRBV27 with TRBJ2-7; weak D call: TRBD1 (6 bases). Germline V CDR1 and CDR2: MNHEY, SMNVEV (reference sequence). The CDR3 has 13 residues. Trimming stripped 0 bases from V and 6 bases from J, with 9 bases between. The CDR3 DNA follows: TGTGCCAGCAGTTTATCACAGGGAGCCGAGCAGTACTTC. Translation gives CASSLSQGAEQYF.

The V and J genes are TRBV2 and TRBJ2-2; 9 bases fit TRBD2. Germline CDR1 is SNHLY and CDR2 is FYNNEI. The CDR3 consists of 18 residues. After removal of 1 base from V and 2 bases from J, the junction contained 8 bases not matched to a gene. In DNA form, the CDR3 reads TGTGCCAGCAGTGAAGTCGGAGCGGGGGGCAAAAACACCGGGGAGCTGTTTTTT. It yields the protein CASSEVGAGGKNTGELFF.

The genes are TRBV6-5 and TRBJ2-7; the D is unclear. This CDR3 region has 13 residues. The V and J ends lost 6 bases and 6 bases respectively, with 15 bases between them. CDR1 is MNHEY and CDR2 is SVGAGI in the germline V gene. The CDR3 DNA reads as TGTGCCAGCAGCTCCGGGCCGCTAGGCGAGCAGTACTTC. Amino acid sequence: CASSSGPLGEQYF.